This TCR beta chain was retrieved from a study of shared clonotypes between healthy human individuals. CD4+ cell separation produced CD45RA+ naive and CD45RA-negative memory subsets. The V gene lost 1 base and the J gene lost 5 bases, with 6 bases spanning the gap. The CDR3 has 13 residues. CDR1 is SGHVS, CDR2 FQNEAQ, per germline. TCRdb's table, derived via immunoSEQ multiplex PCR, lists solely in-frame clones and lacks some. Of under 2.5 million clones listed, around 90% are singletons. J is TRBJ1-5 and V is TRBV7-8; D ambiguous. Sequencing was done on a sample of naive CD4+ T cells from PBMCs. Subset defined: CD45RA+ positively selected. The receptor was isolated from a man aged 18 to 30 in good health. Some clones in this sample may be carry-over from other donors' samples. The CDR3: CASSLGQYQPQHF. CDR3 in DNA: TGTGCCAGCAGCTTAGGCCAATATCAGCCCCAGCATTTT.